These T cell receptor beta chains were read from a single sample in a study of CD8+ T cells in alopecia areata. Measured with immunoSEQ multiplex PCR; TCRdb has only the in-frame clones, and not every one. The sample has about 97,000 clones; roughly three fifths are singletons. Sequenced here: CD8+ T cells sorted from blood, sampled at roughly week 58, from a patient treated with tofacitinib. The receptors originated from a human donor with alopecia areata. Each CDR3 is given with its conserved first and last residue. The order of the fields is J gene, clone size, V gene, D gene, CDR3 protein, CDR3 DNA. D genes are given only for firm matches. Not all rows give a size; the values are once, few, many and, for expanded clones, a class.

>TRBJ2-3|few|TRBV7-8|-
CASSLGLRTDTQYF
TGTGCCAGCAGCCTGGGACTCCGCACAGATACGCAGTATTTT
>TRBJ2-7|-|TRBV12-5|-
CASATDGGPRGRYEQYF
TGTGCTAGTGCCACCGATGGGGGACCCAGGGGGAGGTACGAGCAGTACTTC
>TRBJ2-1|-|TRBV6-5|-
CASSYSRGSEQFF
TGTGCCAGCAGTTACTCACGGGGGAGTGAGCAGTTCTTC
>TRBJ1-2|-|TRBV23-1|TRBD1
CASSRPTGGCGYTF
TGCGCCAGCAGTCGGCCGACAGGGGGCTGTGGCTACACCTTC
>TRBJ1-1|few|TRBV27|-
CASSPPRTAMNTEAFF
TGTGCCAGCAGTCCCCCCCGGACGGCTATGAACACTGAAGCTTTCTTT
>TRBJ1-5|once|TRBV5-6|-
CASSLGAGDQPQHF
TGTGCCAGCAGCTTGGGGGCAGGGGATCAGCCCCAGCATTTT
>TRBJ2-2|-|TRBV27|-
CASRGAGELFF
TGTGCCAGCCGGGGTGCCGGGGAGCTGTTTTTT
>TRBJ1-1|-|TRBV30|-
CAWSLQPGSYTEAFF
TGTGCCTGGAGTCTCCAACCAGGGAGTTACACTGAAGCTTTCTTT
>TRBJ2-7|-|TRBV29-1|-
CSVEVGGEQYF
TGCAGCGTTGAAGTGGGGGGTGAGCAGTACTTC
>TRBJ1-5|-|TRBV29-1|-
CSVASSGGGNQPQHF
TGCAGCGTTGCATCGTCGGGAGGTGGTAATCAGCCCCAGCATTTT
>TRBJ2-1|few|TRBV4-1|TRBD2
CASSPRTSGGDNEQFF
TGCGCCAGCAGCCCCCGGACTAGCGGGGGGGACAATGAGCAGTTCTTC
>TRBJ2-2|few|TRBV7-9|-
CASSSGTIPPTGELFF
TGTGCCAGCAGCTCGGGGACGATCCCCCCCACCGGGGAGCTGTTTTTT
>TRBJ2-5|once|TRBV5-1|-
CASSSRETNKETQYF
TGCGCCAGCAGTTCCCGGGAGACCAATAAGGAGACCCAGTACTTC
>TRBJ2-5|-|TRBV4-2|-
CASSKSLEGWETQYF
TGTGCCAGCAGCAAGAGTCTGGAGGGCTGGGAGACCCAGTACTTC
>TRBJ2-7|-|TRBV7-6|-
CASSLEATGAYEQYF
TGTGCCAGCAGCTTAGAGGCGACAGGAGCCTACGAGCAGTACTTC
>TRBJ1-5|few|TRBV7-8|-
CASSLKGINQPQHF
TGTGCCAGCAGCTTAAAAGGGATTAATCAGCCCCAGCATTTT
>TRBJ1-2|-|TRBV7-9|-
CASSSDVGKSNYGYTF
TGTGCCAGCAGCTCGGACGTGGGTAAATCTAACTATGGCTACACCTTC
>TRBJ2-1|-|TRBV6-5|-
CASSWGDNEQFF
TGTGCCAGCAGCTGGGGGGACAATGAGCAGTTCTTC
>TRBJ1-6|-|TRBV30|-
CAWMSAYNSPLHF
TGTGCCTGGATGTCAGCCTATAATTCACCCCTCCACTTT
>TRBJ2-7|-|TRBV10-2|-
CASSVTYEQYF
TGCGCCAGCAGTGTCACCTACGAGCAGTACTTC
>TRBJ2-7|few|TRBV29-1|TRBD2
CSAADGGYEQYF
TGCAGCGCCGCGGACGGGGGGTACGAGCAGTACTTC
>TRBJ2-5|-|TRBV5-1|TRBD1
CASKLDRQTQYF
TGCGCCAGCAAATTGGACAGGCAGACCCAGTACTTC
>TRBJ2-5|-|TRBV29-1|-
CSVLGLPGQETQYF
TGCAGCGTACTAGGGTTGCCAGGCCAAGAGACCCAGTACTTC
>TRBJ2-5|once|TRBV9|TRBD2
CASSTPGAGGPVPQETQYF
TGTGCCAGCAGCACCCCCGGAGCGGGGGGCCCCGTCCCCCAGGAGACCCAGTACTTC
>TRBJ2-7|few|TRBV20-1|-
CSAVEGYEQYF
TGCAGTGCCGTGGAGGGTTACGAGCAGTACTTC
>TRBJ2-3|-|TRBV9|TRBD2
CASSPRAGGHTDTQYF
TGTGCCAGCAGCCCACGAGCGGGGGGACACACAGATACGCAGTATTTT
>TRBJ2-5|-|TRBV10-3|-
CAISERDRGLQGQETQYF
TGTGCCATCAGTGAGAGGGATCGGGGACTACAGGGTCAGGAGACCCAGTACTTC
>TRBJ2-1|few|TRBV30|-
CAWSVGYEQFF
TGTGCCTGGAGTGTAGGGTATGAGCAGTTCTTC
>TRBJ1-2|-|TRBV6-5|-
CASSYDSNYGYTF
TGTGCCAGCAGTTACGACAGTAACTATGGCTACACCTTC
>TRBJ1-5|-|TRBV4-1|TRBD1
CASSPRTGNGNQPQHF
TGCGCCAGCAGCCCTAGGACAGGGAACGGCAATCAGCCCCAGCATTTT
>TRBJ1-2|-|TRBV25-1|TRBD1
CASTGGGGAGYTF
TGTGCCTCAACCGGGGGAGGGGGCGCGGGCTACACCTTC
>TRBJ1-2|-|TRBV2|TRBD1
CASTGTGEDGYTF
TGTGCCAGCACCGGGACAGGGGAGGATGGCTACACCTTC
>TRBJ2-1|-|TRBV13|TRBD1
CASSPGTGIYNEQFF
TGTGCCAGCAGTCCCGGGACAGGGATATACAATGAGCAGTTCTTC
>TRBJ2-7|-|TRBV6-5|-
CASSYDGENEQYF
TGTGCCAGCAGTTATGACGGGGAAAACGAGCAGTACTTC
>TRBJ2-5|-|TRBV5-6|-
CASSLGGPIREEYF
TGTGCCAGCAGCTTGGGGGGACCGATAAGAGAGGAGTACTTC
>TRBJ2-7|few|TRBV27|-
CASSTPNTVPREQYF
TGTGCCAGCAGTACACCTAACACCGTTCCACGCGAGCAGTACTTC
>TRBJ1-2|-|TRBV5-6|TRBD1
CASSLYLIGTGANYGYTF
TGTGCCAGCAGCTTGTATTTAATCGGGACAGGGGCTAACTATGGCTACACCTTC
>TRBJ1-2|-|TRBV5-4|-
CASSLGQENYGYTF
TGTGCCAGCAGCTTGGGACAGGAGAACTATGGCTACACCTTC
>TRBJ2-7|-|TRBV5-1|-
CASSLVRLSGSHEQYF
TGCGCCAGCAGCTTGGTTCGTCTCTCAGGGTCCCACGAGCAGTACTTC
>TRBJ2-1|-|TRBV5-6|-
CASSLGDMYNEQFF
TGTGCCAGCAGCTTGGGGGACATGTACAATGAGCAGTTCTTC
>TRBJ1-6|-|TRBV13|TRBD1
CASSPRDSNSPLHF
TGTGCCAGCAGCCCCCGGGACAGCAATTCACCCCTCCACTTT
>TRBJ2-2|once|TRBV7-6|-
CASSLYLGTGELFF
TGTGCCAGCAGCCTCTACCTCGGCACCGGGGAGCTGTTTTTT
>TRBJ2-5|-|TRBV2|-
CASSAFYRGEDQETQYF
TGTGCCAGCAGTGCCTTTTACCGGGGAGAGGACCAAGAGACCCAGTACTTC
>TRBJ1-1|few|TRBV5-1|-
CASSLETVGQTEAFF
TGCGCCAGCAGCTTGGAAACCGTGGGGCAAACTGAAGCTTTCTTT
>TRBJ2-7|few|TRBV5-6|-
CASSVAYEQYF
TGTGCCAGCAGCGTGGCCTACGAGCAGTACTTC
>TRBJ2-6|-|TRBV7-7|-
CASSPRGPGAISSGANVLTF
TGTGCTAGCAGCCCCCGGGGACCGGGGGCAATTTCTTCCGGGGCCAACGTCCTGACTTTC
>TRBJ1-2|-|TRBV7-9|TRBD1
CASSGTGFYGYTF
TGTGCCAGCAGCGGGACAGGGTTCTATGGCTACACCTTC
>TRBJ1-5|-|TRBV12-5|TRBD1
CASGTGSQPQHF
TGTGCTAGTGGGACAGGGAGCCAGCCCCAGCATTTT
>TRBJ1-1|-|TRBV5-1|TRBD1
CASSGGNRGENTEAFF
TGCGCCAGCAGCGGCGGGAACAGGGGGGAGAACACTGAAGCTTTCTTT